The entry that follows covers one T cell receptor beta chain sequence. Its target antigen remains unknown. Base qualities are not recorded, but no much larger clone differs from it by a single base. This same CDR3 is encoded by further DNA sequences in the sample. Libraries were made using the immunoSEQ multiplex PCR assay. For the multiplex PCR, a mixture combining 60 forward primers for TCR Vbeta segments and 13 reverse primers for TCR Jbeta segments was used. The CDR3 region of rearranged TCR beta genes was amplified from genomic DNA by a multiplex PCR assay. On the Illumina HiSeq System, the amplified TCR beta libraries were sequenced as 87-base-pair reads. The authors' pipeline ran thus. Across the 670 or so repertoires, a later analysis counted 80 million or so unique TCR beta chains, 9 million to 14 million of which were shared by at least two donors. Raw reads were error-corrected and collapsed into unique sequences with a nearest-neighbor algorithm that merged closely related sequences to remove PCR and sequencing errors. Alignment of CDR3 sequences to IMGT reference sequences was used to assign V, D and J gene segments. Each retained sequence needed at least a six-nucleotide match to both a V gene segment and a J gene segment. A rearrangement counted as productive if the CDR3 had no stop codons and remained in frame with V and J, and every other rearrangement counted as non-productive. CDR3 was defined by IMGT convention, running from the second conserved V-encoded cysteine to the conserved J-encoded phenylalanine. In an earlier analysis of roughly 580 of the donors, sequences lacking an unambiguous match to a single V gene segment were excluded. In an earlier analysis of approximately 590 of the donors, a V segment was called functional when productive rearrangements were above 56.7%, and segregating when the standard deviation between donors exceeded 5%. A statistical classification framework was built to diagnose cytomegalovirus status from the catalog of TCR beta chain sequences. V and J gene assignment, in a later analysis, came from comparing TCR nucleotide sequences with IMGT/GENE-DB human TR gene sequences. The TCRdist pipeline was used in a later analysis to assign CDR3 sequences and most-parsimonious VDJ recombination scenarios. In a later analysis, each TCR beta chain was defined by its CDR3 amino acid sequence together with its V-gene family, and reads lacking a unique V-gene family were excluded. A later analysis removed several hundred highly shared, low-generation-probability nucleotide sequences to deal with suspected cross-contamination and a sequencing artifact. In a later analysis, a clonal expansion index was calculated for each public chain from normalized within-repertoire ranks of inferred template counts. A later analysis computed generation probabilities with a VDJ recombination model fitted to out-of-frame rearrangements, and checked the results against IGoR. A later analysis scored TCR-TCR, TCR-HLA and TCR-CMV co-occurrence with hypergeometric tests, applying a repertoire-size bias correction to TCR pairs. A later analysis estimated false discovery rates by permuting HLA or CMV assignments 20 times. In a later analysis, co-occurring TCRs were grouped using DBSCAN, and TCRdist sequence similarity was added for clustering within HLA-allele-positive subsets. Repertoires with fewer than 30,000 or more than 120,000 public chains were left out of co-occurrence clustering, as were about 5 repertoires with anomalous nucleotide sharing. Entries here come from immuneACCESS through TCRdb and include only in-frame sequences with V and J called. Some clones fail to appear in such tables; in the studies checked, an unresolved V gene covers under half of the shortfall, and the cause of the remainder is unknown. V and J calls and clone size are given by that table; D and trimming were obtained from the DNA. This sample lists approximately 140,000 clones; about 80% were detected once. The leading ten clones occupy around 4.5% of the sample.

The cohort was made up of around 720 healthy bone marrow donors. At the time of sampling, every cohort member was nominally healthy, though immune exposures that went unrecorded were likely present. The donor was CMV seropositive and was included in the group of 270 or so seropositive cohort members. Each donor provided a peripheral blood sample, and peripheral blood mononuclear cells were used for TCR beta sequencing. The Qiagen DNeasy Blood Extraction Kit was used to extract genomic DNA from the blood cell samples. This sample was taken from a study of cytomegalovirus exposure and HLA in healthy donors (TCRdb year 2017). Regarding the study in general: An earlier analysis of roughly 570 of the donors reported approximately 300 Gb of sequence data and around 100 million unique TCR beta sequences obtained from approximately 180 million T cells. An early release covering around 630 HLA-typed donors comprised about 300 gigabases of sequencing data and 85 million or so unique TCR sequences. Of the roughly 400 genotyped donors, around 81% fell in the genetic ancestry cluster associated with self-reported Caucasian donors. In the later analysis, no new phenotypic data were used to find candidate immune exposures; instead, reliance was placed on TCR beta sequences and their occurrence across donors. The number of typed donors differed by locus: about 629-630 for A, B, C, DRB1 and DQB1; 500 to 550 for DQA1; about 600 for DPA1; and roughly 490 for DPB1. Because of strong linkage in the cohort, 4 to 6 DR-DQ haplotypes were treated as single units for association and clustering. The study combined high-throughput TCR immunosequencing, statistical association of individual TCRs with disease status, and machine learning to predict cytomegalovirus infection status. The T cell repertoires of several hundred subjects were profiled by immunosequencing and related to cytomegalovirus serostatus. A later analysis re-examined previously published TCR beta repertoires from 610 or so donors and added high-resolution HLA genotyping to investigate patterns of TCR occurrence. Every repertoire in the discovery cohort had been generated on one and the same sequencing platform. Both class I and class II loci were covered by HLA typing, at four-digit resolution. Besides the first cohort of roughly 660 subjects, a separate validation cohort made up of 120 different subjects was used. Among around 400 genotyped donors of the cohort, an average of approximately 220,000 unique TCR beta nucleotide sequences was sequenced per donor, of which about 19% were non-productive. Donor age, sex, ethnicity and CMV serostatus were collected together with the repertoire data. A later genetic analysis used genome-wide SNP genotypes for about 65% of the roughly 700 donors, treating that subset as a discovery cohort. An earlier analysis of about 620 of the donors applied high-throughput TCR beta sequencing to assess whether each TCR beta V gene segment acted as functional or pseudogenic. The study aimed to test whether cataloging public T cell receptors could reveal signatures of past pathogen exposure. General study outcomes and caveats: An association between a missense DCLRE1C variant and V-gene and J-gene trimming of TCR beta chains was found in a later genetic analysis and replicated in an independent cohort. A later analysis found that TCR association rates varied across HLA loci, with DRB1 alleles showing the most associated TCRs and HLA-C alleles the fewest. A total of around 150 TCR beta chains were listed by the study as associated with cytomegalovirus. In a later analysis, HLA-associated TCR beta chains were found to be more clonally expanded and to have lower generation probabilities than equally common non-associated chains. Because HLA typing was missing for some donors at each locus, association tests included only the typed subset. A further reported finding was that TCR beta sequences accurately predicted the HLA-A and HLA-B alleles for most subjects in the first cohort. Some IMGT-functional V segments, including TRBV6-2 and TRBV6-3, could not be told apart with the 87-base-pair reads, so those segments were excluded. In vitro tests confirmed that three of the cytomegalovirus-associated TCR beta chains recognize cytomegalovirus antigens. Assigning TCR associations to individual alleles was difficult when HLA alleles, especially DR and DQ, strongly co-occurred. In an earlier analysis of approximately 600 of the donors, most TCR beta V segments were observed in productive rearrangements about 90% or about 30% of the time, broadly matching IMGT annotations. In a later analysis, most CMV-associated TCR beta chains were found to appear HLA-restricted, with HLA associations seemingly driven largely by CMV exposure. The sequencing pipeline was judged likely to have produced a cluster of highly shared sequence variants as a technical artifact. The presence/absence analyses assumed that sequencing depth was roughly uniform across donors, and that assumption may not be true. The authors suggested that the approach could potentially be extended to other disease states and immunological phenotypes. Correlated functional status among segregating V segments might be attributable to linkage disequilibrium, but an unknown experimental factor could not be ruled out. Because counts were too low, about 15 rarely observed V segments, including chromosome 9 orphons, were left out of the earlier analysis of 587 of the donors. Several of the top co-occurrence clusters appeared to be linked to parvovirus B19, influenza, CMV and Epstein-Barr virus, according to a later analysis. CMV serostatus was the only immune exposure information available for the cohort. Cytomegalovirus status was reported to be diagnosed by the classifier with high specificity and sensitivity in both the original and validation cohorts. In a later analysis, over 15,000 TCR beta sequences were associated with specific HLA alleles at a false discovery rate of 0.05. The cohort was sequenced for TCR beta chains only, and without alpha or paired-chain data the features that could be detected were limited. Most TCR sequences were observed very rarely across donors, whereas some public TCRs were present in many individuals. Compared with the roughly 670-donor mean, donors in an Asian-associated ancestry cluster had fewer N-insertions in productive TCRs, according to a later genetic analysis.

Trimming leaves V shorter by 3 bases and J shorter by 6 bases, with the junction holding 8 bases beyond the gene matches. The CDR3 goes from the cysteine to the phenylalanine over 13 residues. This entry keeps only the CDR3 DNA: 39 bases, framed from base 1. The germline V gene gives CDR1 as SQVTM and CDR2 as ANQGSEA. This receptor was taken from a man aged 35 to 55 in good health and CMV-seropositive. Material: PBMCs. In this chain, TRBV29-1 is recombined with TRBJ2-7; 7 junctional bases match TRBD1. The nucleotides read TGCAGCGTTGAGGGGGACAGCCTTAGCGAGCAGTACTTC. This yields the protein CSVEGDSLSEQYF.